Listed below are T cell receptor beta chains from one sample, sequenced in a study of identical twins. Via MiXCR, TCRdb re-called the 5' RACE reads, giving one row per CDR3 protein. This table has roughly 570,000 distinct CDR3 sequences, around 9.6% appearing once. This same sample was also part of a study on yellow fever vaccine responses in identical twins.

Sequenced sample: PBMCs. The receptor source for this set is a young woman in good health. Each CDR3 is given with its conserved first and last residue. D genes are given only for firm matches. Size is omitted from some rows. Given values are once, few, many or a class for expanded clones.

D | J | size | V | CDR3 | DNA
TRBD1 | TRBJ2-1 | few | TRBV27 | CASSQTGGWEQFF | TGTGCCAGCAGTCAGACAGGGGGATGGGAGCAGTTCTTC
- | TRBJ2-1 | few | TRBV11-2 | CASSLDGKPYNEQFF | TGTGCCAGCAGCTTAGACGGGAAGCCCTACAATGAGCAGTTCTTC
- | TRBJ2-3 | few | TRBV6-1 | CASSEITRPADTQYF | TGTGCCAGCAGTGAAATTACCCGGCCCGCAGATACGCAGTATTTT
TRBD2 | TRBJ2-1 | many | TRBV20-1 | CSASAGLEYNEQFF | TGCAGTGCAAGCGCGGGACTAGAATACAATGAGCAGTTCTTC
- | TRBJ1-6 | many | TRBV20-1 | CSARLSYKDSDSPLHF | TGCAGTGCTAGGCTTTCCTACAAGGATTCGGACTCACCCCTCCACTTT
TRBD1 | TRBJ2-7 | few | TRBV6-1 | CASSRGRTGHEQYF | TGTGCCAGCAGTAGGGGACGGACAGGCCACGAGCAGTACTTC
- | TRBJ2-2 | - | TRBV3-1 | CASSQGGHGTGELFF | TGTGCCAGCAGCCAAGGGGGACATGGGACCGGGGAGCTGTTTTTT
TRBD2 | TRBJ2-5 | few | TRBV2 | CASKGAGGQETQYF | TGTGCCAGCAAAGGCGCGGGAGGACAAGAGACCCAGTACTTC
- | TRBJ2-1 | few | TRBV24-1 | CATSDFLALSSYNEQFF | TGTGCCACCAGTGATTTCCTAGCGCTGAGCTCCTACAATGAGCAGTTCTTC
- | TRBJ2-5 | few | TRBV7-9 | CASSFDRQRSFQETQYF | TGTGCCAGCAGCTTTGATCGCCAGCGGTCCTTTCAAGAGACCCAGTACTTC
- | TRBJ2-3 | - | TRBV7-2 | CASSWETDKQYF | TGTGCCAGCAGCTGGGAAACAGATAAGCAGTATTTT
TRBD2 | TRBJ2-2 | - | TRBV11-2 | CASSPHVRGVHTGELFF | TGTGCCAGCAGCCCGCACGTCCGGGGGGTTCACACCGGGGAGCTGTTTTTT
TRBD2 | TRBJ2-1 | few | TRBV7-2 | CASSPPGLAGEGEQFF | TGTGCCAGCAGCCCCCCGGGGCTAGCGGGAGAGGGTGAGCAGTTCTTC
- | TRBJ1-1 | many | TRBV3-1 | CASSQGPGRAEAFF | TGTGCCAGCAGCCAAGGACCGGGTAGGGCTGAAGCTTTCTTT
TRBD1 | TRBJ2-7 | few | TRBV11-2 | CASSLGSGRTGVYEQYF | TGTGCCAGCAGCTTAGGGAGCGGTAGGACAGGGGTCTACGAGCAGTACTTC
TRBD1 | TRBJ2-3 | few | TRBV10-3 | CAISTGAGDTQYF | TGTGCCATCAGCACAGGGGCAGGAGATACGCAGTATTTT
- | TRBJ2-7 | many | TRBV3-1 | CASSHYGSVSYEQYF | TGTGCCAGCAGCCACTACGGGTCGGTCTCCTACGAGCAGTACTTC
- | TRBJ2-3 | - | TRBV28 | CASSFLKRTDTQYF | TGTGCCAGCAGTTTTCTGAAACGCACAGATACGCAGTATTTT
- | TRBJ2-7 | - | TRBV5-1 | CASSLEGIMYEQYF | TGCGCCAGCAGCTTGGAGGGCATAATGTACGAGCAGTACTTC
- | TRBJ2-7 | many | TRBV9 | CASSPRTYADNEQYF | TGTGCGAGCTCACCCCGGACGTACGCCGATAACGAGCAGTACTTC
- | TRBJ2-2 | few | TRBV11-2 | CASRLQGNTGELFF | TGTGCCAGCAGACTACAGGGGAACACCGGGGAGCTGTTTTTT
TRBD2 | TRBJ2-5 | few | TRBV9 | CASSVLTSGNQETQYF | TGTGCCAGCAGCGTATTGACTAGCGGGAACCAAGAGACCCAGTACTTC
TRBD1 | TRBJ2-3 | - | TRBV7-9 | CASSPGTGDRTDTQYF | TGTGCCAGCAGCCCTGGGACAGGGGACCGCACAGATACGCAGTATTTT
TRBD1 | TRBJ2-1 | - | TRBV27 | CASSSPTGGYNEQFF | TGTGCCAGCAGTTCACCGACAGGGGGATACAATGAGCAGTTCTTC
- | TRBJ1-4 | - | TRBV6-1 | CASSSYRPEEKPNEKLFF | TGTGCCAGCAGCAGTTACCGCCCCGAAGAAAAGCCTAATGAAAAACTGTTTTTT
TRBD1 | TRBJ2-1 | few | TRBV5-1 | CASSLGGQDPLVEQFF | TGCGCCAGCAGCTTGGGGGGACAGGACCCTTTGGTTGAGCAGTTCTTC
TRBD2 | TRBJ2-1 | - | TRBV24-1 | CATSDPLAGKNNEQFF | TGTGCCACCAGTGACCCACTAGCGGGGAAGAACAATGAGCAGTTCTTC
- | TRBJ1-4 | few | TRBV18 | CASSQSNEKLFF | TGTGCCAGCTCACAAAGCAATGAAAAACTGTTTTTT
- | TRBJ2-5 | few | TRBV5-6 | CASSRLRGETQYF | TGTGCCAGCAGCCGTCTCCGGGGAGAGACCCAGTACTTC
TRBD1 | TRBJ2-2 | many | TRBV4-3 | CASSPDRVNTGELFF | TGCGCCAGCAGCCCGGACAGGGTGAACACCGGGGAGCTGTTTTTT
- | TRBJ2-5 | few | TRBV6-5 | CASSYSSRSESQRGETQYF | TGTGCCAGCAGTTACTCGAGTCGGTCGGAGTCCCAGAGGGGAGAGACCCAGTACTTC
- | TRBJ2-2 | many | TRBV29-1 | CSGGRSGATGELFF | TGCAGCGGGGGGCGAAGCGGAGCTACCGGGGAGCTGTTTTTT
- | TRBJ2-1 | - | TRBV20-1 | CSAKDSVYNEQFF | TGCAGTGCTAAGGACTCTGTCTACAATGAGCAGTTCTTC
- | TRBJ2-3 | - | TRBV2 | CASSEGLAGTDTQYF | TGTGCCAGCAGTGAAGGCCTAGCTGGCACAGATACGCAGTATTTT
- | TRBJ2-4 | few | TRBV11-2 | CASSLGSLGGLKNIQYF | TGTGCCAGCAGCTTGGGAAGCCTGGGGGGACTCAAAAACATTCAGTACTTC
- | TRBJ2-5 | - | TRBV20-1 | CSAQRNQETQYF | TGCAGTGCGCAGAGAAACCAAGAGACCCAGTACTTC
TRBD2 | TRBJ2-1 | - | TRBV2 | CASRDGSGFSSYNEQFF | TGTGCCAGCAGAGACGGTAGCGGGTTCAGCTCCTACAATGAGCAGTTCTTC
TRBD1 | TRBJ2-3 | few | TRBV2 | CASSENRGADTQYF | TGTGCCAGCAGTGAAAACAGGGGGGCAGATACGCAGTATTTT
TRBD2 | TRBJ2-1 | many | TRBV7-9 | CASSLYDLAGVNEQFF | TGTGCCAGCAGCTTATACGATCTAGCGGGAGTTAATGAGCAGTTCTTC
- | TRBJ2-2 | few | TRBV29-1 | CSAPKDTGELFF | TGCAGCGCCCCTAAAGACACCGGGGAGCTGTTTTTT
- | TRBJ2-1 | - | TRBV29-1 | CSVEGTPLEQFF | TGCAGCGTTGAAGGGACTCCCCTCGAGCAGTTCTTC
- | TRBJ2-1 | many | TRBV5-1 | CASSLELYEQFF | TGCGCCAGCAGCTTGGAACTCTATGAGCAGTTCTTC
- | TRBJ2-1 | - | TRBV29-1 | CSGGTVINEQFF | TGCAGCGGGGGGACGGTGATAAATGAGCAGTTCTTC
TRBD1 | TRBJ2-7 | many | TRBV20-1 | CSASPSPGQGAGEQYF | TGCAGTGCTTCCCCCAGTCCGGGACAGGGGGCGGGGGAGCAGTACTTC
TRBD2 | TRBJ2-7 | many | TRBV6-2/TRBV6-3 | CASSYHSGTGTSGSYEQYF | TGTGCCAGCAGTTACCACTCGGGGACCGGGACTAGCGGGAGTTACGAGCAGTACTTC
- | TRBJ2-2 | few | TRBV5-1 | CASSLIVNTGELFF | TGCGCCAGCAGCTTGATTGTCAACACCGGGGAGCTGTTTTTT
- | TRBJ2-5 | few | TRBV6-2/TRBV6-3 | CASSYPGKTQYF | TGTGCCAGCAGTTACCCGGGGAAGACCCAGTACTTC
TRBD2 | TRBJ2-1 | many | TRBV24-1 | CATSDRGGGEQFF | TGTGCCACCAGTGACCGAGGCGGGGGTGAGCAGTTCTTC
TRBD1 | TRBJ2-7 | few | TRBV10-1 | CASSSLDPGQGPNYEQYF | TGCGCCAGCAGTTCGCTGGACCCGGGACAGGGTCCGAACTACGAGCAGTACTTC
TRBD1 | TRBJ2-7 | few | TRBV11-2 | CASSLDRDRGGYEQYF | TGTGCCAGCAGCTTAGACAGGGACAGGGGGGGGTACGAGCAGTACTTC
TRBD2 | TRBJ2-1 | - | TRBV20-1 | CSAPPRLAGGRDEQFF | TGCAGTGCCCCGCCGAGACTAGCGGGGGGGAGGGATGAGCAGTTCTTC
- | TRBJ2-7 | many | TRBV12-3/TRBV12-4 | CASSLAAGQNYEQYF | TGTGCCAGCAGTTTAGCGGCAGGACAGAACTACGAGCAGTACTTC
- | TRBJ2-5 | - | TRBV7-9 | CASSFRSGWGTQYF | TGTGCCAGCAGCTTTCGTTCAGGGTGGGGGACCCAGTACTTC
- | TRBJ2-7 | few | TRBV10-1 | CASSEGGSGYEQYF | TGCGCCAGCAGTGAAGGGGGAAGCGGCTACGAGCAGTACTTC